This TCR beta chain was captured in a study of regulatory T cells in long-lasting Graves disease. Study-level points and caveats: Limited sample numbers may have lowered accuracy.

The CDR3 is 12 residues long. V lost 4 bases, J lost 1 base, and 2 bases lay in between. Looked up from germline, CDR1 is SQVTM and CDR2 is ANQGSEA. The time point: persistent/refractory GD, antithyroid drugs over 5 years with positive TRAb. PBMC RNA served as the TCR library source. The TCR beta library used iRepertoire HTBI primers with Arm-PCR amplification of CDR3. MiXCR, run by TCRdb on the multiplex PCR reads, gives a single entry per CDR3 protein. This table has a few hundred thousand distinct CDR3 sequences, under 25% appearing once. This clonotype was detected a few times. The antigen remains undetermined.

This clonotype originated in a female donor with Graves disease. The specimen comprised peripheral blood mononuclear cells (PBMCs), sampled when the disease was refractory, from a patient treated with antithyroid drugs. The V and J genes are TRBV29-1 and TRBJ2-6, with D unclear. CDR3 DNA: TGCAGCGTTGGGTCTGGGGCCAACGTCCTGACTTTC. It translates to CSVGSGANVLTF.